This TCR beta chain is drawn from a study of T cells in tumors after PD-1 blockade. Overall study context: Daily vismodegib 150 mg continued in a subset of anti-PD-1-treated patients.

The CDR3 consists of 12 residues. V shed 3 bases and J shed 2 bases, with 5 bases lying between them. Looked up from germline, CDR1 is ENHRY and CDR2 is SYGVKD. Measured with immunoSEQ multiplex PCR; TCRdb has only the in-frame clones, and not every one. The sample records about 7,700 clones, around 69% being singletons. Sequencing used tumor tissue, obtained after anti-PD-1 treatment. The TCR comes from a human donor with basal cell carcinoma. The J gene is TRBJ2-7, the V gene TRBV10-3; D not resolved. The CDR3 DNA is TGTGCCATCAGTGACCAAACCTACGAGCAGTACTTC. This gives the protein CAISDQTYEQYF.